This record covers a single T cell receptor beta chain. This clone has more than one count but fewer than ten. This receptor's antigen is unknown. No clone much larger than this one lies a single base away; base qualities are absent. The entry originates in a study of shared clonotypes between healthy human individuals (TCRdb year 2020). In terms of the full investigation: Two women and a few men aged 18 to 49 years were included in the cohort. For each donor, CD4 naive and CD4 memory were each run on three plates, CD8 naive on two plates, and CD8 memory on one plate. The study deeply sequenced blood TCR repertoires of roughly five healthy adults to estimate repertoire size and the extent of clonotype sharing between individuals. To increase sequencing depth and limit assay-specific biases, different laboratories used diverse techniques to prepare libraries and sequence TCR repertoires. Per donor, leukapheresis produced somewhere between about 0.94 and 9 billion PBMCs. General study outcomes and caveats: Because the study included only a small number of donors, the genetic and exposure-history diversity represented was limited. Sampling was limited to blood, and TCR repertoires in tissue likely differ from TCR repertoires in blood. Pairwise subsampling indicated that sequencing depth was expected to affect the degree of clonotype sharing among donors. About 5% of naive CD4, roughly 3.5% of naive CD8, approximately 2.2% of memory CD4, and about 0.4% of memory CD8 clonotypes were shared across several donors. Clonotypes shared by all four sorted-subset donors showed higher generation probabilities than non-shared clonotypes. Even with the large sequencing depth, rarefaction of the sorted-subset datasets indicated that sequencing was incomplete. Larger estimated clonotype richness was generally found for naive subsets than for memory subsets.

TCR CDR3 regions were amplified from genomic DNA by multiplex PCR using the deep immunoSEQ assay. Extracted genomic DNA from each cell subset was distributed evenly across all wells of several immunoSEQ 96-well plates, and each plate was treated as a replicate. For sorted subsets, around 200 ng genomic DNA, equal to tens of thousands of T cell genomes, was loaded into each replicate PCR. The purified libraries were quantified using a Qubit 3.0 fluorometer, sized with a Bioanalyzer 2100, and then quantified again using the KAPA Library Quantification kit. A separate single-read 150-cycle Illumina NextSeq 550 flow cell was used to sequence each immunoSEQ 96-well plate. Concerning the study's data processing: The immunoSEQ output contained only junctional sequences without quality scores, so filtering could not match that applied to full-length reads. To assign V/J genes and CDR3, sequences were annotated against IMGT germline references using PyIR, a Python wrapper for IgBLAST v1.9. Any read was removed if the V/J assignment was weak (E-value above 1e-6), the CDR3 was missing, or the read contained stop codons, out-of-frame junctions, or ambiguous translated residues. A V3J clonotype was defined by an identical inferred V gene, J gene, and CDR3 amino acid sequence. The percentage overlap between two repertoires was calculated by dividing the number of shared unique clonotypes by the size of the smaller repertoire. Richness of each repertoire was evaluated using RTK rarefaction, the Chao1 estimator, and Recon v2.1 estimates of unobserved clonotypes. Generation probabilities for all TCRbeta clonotypes obtained by the gDNA method from several donors were computed using OLGA. What TCRdb holds here is the immuneACCESS table cut down to in-frame rearrangements. Part of the clones is not present; checked against another copy, under half of the missing clones reflect an unresolved V gene, and the others are unexplained. V, J and clone size are those of that table, while D and trimming were read from the DNA. The sample profile shows about 1.1 million clones; around 78% of them were found once. The leading ten clones occupy approximately 0.5% of the sample.

The donors were healthy, HIV-negative adults who had no recently reported acute infections or vaccinations. Every donor was a Caucasian adult living in Nashville, Tennessee, USA. CD4+ T cells were enriched through magnetic negative selection, after which naive cells were positively selected on CD45RA and the remaining negative fraction served as the memory subset. Blood was collected by leukapheresis, and PBMCs were isolated by Ficoll-Histopaque density gradient centrifugation and then cryopreserved in liquid nitrogen vapor phase. Purity and quantity of every magnetically sorted T cell population were checked by analytical flow cytometry. Each sorted fraction had its genomic DNA isolated and then quantified by UV absorbance on a Nanodrop 2000c. Between the V and J ends, shortened by 4 bases and 5 bases respectively, the junction contains 12 bases. The CDR3 has 13 amino acids, counting the end cysteine and phenylalanine. The only DNA kept is the CDR3, 39 bases in frame from the first base. The germline V gene specifies SGHRS as CDR1 and YFSETQ as CDR2.

The sequence is built from TRBV5-1 and TRBJ1-1, with the D gene not clear enough to name. Sequenced material: memory CD4+ T cells from PBMCs. What the cell subset or site label conveys for this sample: CD45RA-negative fraction. The source is a man younger than 30 in good health. Some clones in this sample may be carry-over from other donors' samples. The CDR3 amino acid sequence is: CASSRVLGTEAFF. The sequence in DNA is TGCGCCAGCAGCCGGGTATTGGGGACTGAAGCTTTCTTT.